The 14 T cell receptor beta chains below all came from one sample that was sequenced in a study of T cell responses to AZD1222 COVID-19 vaccine. Here immunoSEQ multiplex PCR was the method, and the copy in TCRdb shows in-frame clones only, minus some. The table has 100,000 to 150,000 clones, about 90% seen once. Sequencing used peripheral blood, obtained on day 0 of MenACWY control vaccination. The receptors were sampled from an adult in good health.

This clone was seen only once. This chain joins TRBV14 and TRBJ1-2; 10 nucleotides align to TRBD1. The ends lost 4 bases at V and 11 bases at J; junction bases unmatched: 10. CDR1 is SGHDN and CDR2 is FVKESK in the germline V gene. This CDR3 has 14 residues. The CDR3 here is CASSPGQGSLRYTF. The CDR3 DNA is TGTGCCAGCAGCCCGGGACAGGGGTCTCTCCGTTACACCTTC.

This clone showed up just a few times. This sequence joins TRBV27 and TRBJ2-1; TRBD2 matches 15 bases. The V and J ends lost 5 bases and 5 bases, in that order; junction bases with no gene match: 7. This CDR3 is built from 17 residues. Germline V CDR1 and CDR2: MNHEY, SMNVEV (reference sequence). The CDR3 bases are TGTGCCAGCAGTCCAGGACTAGCGGGAGGGCCGAACAATGAGCAGTTCTTC. Protein: CASSPGLAGGPNNEQFF.

This chain uses TRBV19 with TRBJ1-1; TRBD1 matches at 7 bases. CDR1 and CDR2 from the germline V gene are LNHDA and SQIVND (reference sequence). V dropped 6 bases and J dropped 8; count of bases not matched to a gene: 9. The CDR3 runs to 13 residues. DNA of the CDR3: TGTGCCAGTAGACAGCCCGGGACAGAGGAAGCTTTCTTT. Amino acid sequence: CASRQPGTEEAFF.

The V and J genes are TRBV7-3 and TRBJ2-3; D remains unclear. CDR3 length: 16 amino acids. V shed 1 base and J shed 6 bases, with 17 bases lying between them. Germline V CDR1 and CDR2: SGHTA, FQGTGA. DNA for the CDR3: TGTGCCAGCAGCTTAAAGGTGTGGGCCCAGTTGGATACGCAGTATTTT. This translates into CASSLKVWAQLDTQYF.

V usage is TRBV10-2 and J usage is TRBJ1-1, with 7 bases identical to TRBD1. There are 14 residues in the CDR3. V shed 10 bases and J 1 base; nucleotides not matched to a gene: 9. The germline V gene encodes CDR1 WSHSY and CDR2 SAAADI. Here the CDR3 DNA reads TGCGCCACCTTACAGGGGCCCCAGAACACTGAAGCTTTCTTT. Protein sequence: CATLQGPQNTEAFF.

This chain joins TRBV27 and TRBJ2-7; TRBD2 agrees at 10 bases. CDR3 length equals 14 residues. The germline V gene encodes CDR1 MNHEY and CDR2 SMNVEV (reference sequence). J was trimmed by 3 bases and V by 5 bases; bases with no gene match: 4. This CDR3 reads CASSPRTSGYEQYV. DNA for the CDR3: TGTGCCAGCAGTCCGAGGACTAGCGGCTACGAGCAGTACGTC.

V and J are TRBV29-1 and TRBJ1-1; 7 bases fit TRBD1. This CDR3 is built from 11 residues. V trimming: 7 bases; J trimming: 3 bases; junction bases outside the gene matches: 2. Germline-derived CDR1 and CDR2 are SQVTM and ANQGSEA. The CDR3: CSARGHTEAFF. The CDR3 DNA reads as TGCAGCGCAAGGGGGCACACTGAAGCTTTCTTT.

The chain is built from TRBV11-2 and TRBJ2-7, with D tentatively TRBD1 (6 bases). The CDR3 totals 16 residues. V lost 3 bases and J 0 bases, leaving 15 bases between the germline ends. Germline assignment: CDR1 SGHAT and CDR2 FQNNGV. The CDR3 coding sequence is TGTGCCAGCAGCTTCGGACAGTCTCTAAGCTCCTACGAGCAGTACGTC. It yields the protein CASSFGQSLSSYEQYV.

The CDR3: CASSLIASNREAFF. CDR3 nucleotide sequence: TGTGCCAGCAGTTTAATTGCTTCGAATCGTGAAGCTTTCTTT. The chain links TRBV28 to TRBJ1-1; the D is unclear. Trimming left V 2 bases short and J 7 bases short, with 14 bases between. The CDR3 consists of 14 residues. CDR1 is MDHEN and CDR2 is SYDVKM in the germline V gene.

The gene calls are TRBV7-2 and TRBJ2-5; D remains unclear. Germline-derived CDR1 and CDR2 are SGHTA and FQGNSA. Deletions cut 2 bases from V and 3 bases from J, with 7 bases between. This CDR3 comprises 13 residues. This CDR3 reads CASSLYDEETQYF. For the CDR3, the DNA is TGTGCCAGCAGCTTATACGATGAAGAGACCCAGTACTTC.

V gene TRBV14 combines with J gene TRBJ2-5; D is uncertain. There are 13 residues in the CDR3. V was cut by 5 bases and J by 4 bases, with 11 bases left in between. The germline CDR1 and CDR2 sequences are SGHDN and FVKESK. The CDR3 nucleotides read TGTGCCAGCAGCTTCGGGCTACTAGAGACCCAGTACTTC. Residues: CASSFGLLETQYF.

The sample holds a few counts of this clone. V gene TRBV11-2 combines with J gene TRBJ1-1; the D gene is possibly TRBD1 (6 bases). Trimming cost V 1 base and J 3 bases, with 9 bases left between them. The germline gives CDR1 SGHAT, CDR2 FQNNGV. This CDR3 has 14 amino acids. Here the CDR3 reads CASSLAGQYTEAFF. DNA for the CDR3: TGTGCCAGCAGCTTAGCCGGACAGTACACTGAAGCTTTCTTT.

This rearrangement joins TRBV2 to TRBJ1-5; D gene uncertain. The CDR3 covers 13 residues. Trimming pared 3 bases from V and 1 base from J, leaving 4 bases between. Germline CDR1 is SNHLY and CDR2 is FYNNEI. In nucleotides, the CDR3 is TGTGCCAGCAGTGACCCCAGCAATCAGCCCCAGCATTTT. Encoded protein: CASSDPSNQPQHF.

The CDR3 loop is CASSKTGWAGELFF. The CDR3 bases are TGTGCCAGCAGTAAGACAGGTTGGGCCGGGGAGCTGTTTTTT. This chain connects TRBV6-6 to TRBJ2-2, with D perhaps TRBD1 (6 bases). Germline V gene sequence: CDR1 MNHNY, CDR2 SVGAGI (reference sequence). With 5 bases removed from V and 6 bases from J, the gap between germline ends came to 13 bases. The length of the CDR3 is 14 residues.